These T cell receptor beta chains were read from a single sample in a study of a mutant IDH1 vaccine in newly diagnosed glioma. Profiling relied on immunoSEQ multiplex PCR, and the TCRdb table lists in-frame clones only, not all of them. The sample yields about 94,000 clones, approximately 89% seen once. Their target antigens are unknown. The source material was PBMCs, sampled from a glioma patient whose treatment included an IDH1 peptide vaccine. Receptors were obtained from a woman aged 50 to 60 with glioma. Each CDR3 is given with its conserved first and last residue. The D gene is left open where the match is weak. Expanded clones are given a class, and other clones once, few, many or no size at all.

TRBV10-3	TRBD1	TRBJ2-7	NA	TGTGCCATCAGTGAGGAAGGGACAGGGTCCTACGAGCAGTACTTC	CAISEEGTGSYEQYF
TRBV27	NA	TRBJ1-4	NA	TGTGCCAGCAGTTCGGGGAGGGGTAATGAAAAACTGTTTTTT	CASSSGRGNEKLFF
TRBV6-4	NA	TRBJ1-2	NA	TGTGCCAGCAGTGAAGGACCGGGCTATGGCTACACCTTC	CASSEGPGYGYTF
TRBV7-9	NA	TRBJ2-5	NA	TGTGCCAGCAGCTTCCGGGAGACCCAGTACTTC	CASSFRETQYF
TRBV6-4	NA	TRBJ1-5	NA	TGTGCCAGCAGTCAAGACGTTTCCCAGCCCCAGCATTTT	CASSQDVSQPQHF
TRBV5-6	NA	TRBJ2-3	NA	TGTGCCAGCAGCTTGAATCCAGATACGCAGTATTTT	CASSLNPDTQYF
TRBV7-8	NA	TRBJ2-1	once	TGTGCCAGCAGCCTCAGGCGGGATGAGCAGTTCTTC	CASSLRRDEQFF
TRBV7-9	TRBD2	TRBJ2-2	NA	TGTGCCAGCAGCCAATTTGCCTCTAGCGGGAGTCCCGGGGAGCTGTTTTTT	CASSQFASSGSPGELFF
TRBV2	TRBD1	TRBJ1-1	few	TGTGCCAGCTTCATGGGGACAGCAGGCTTCTTT	CASFMGTAGFF
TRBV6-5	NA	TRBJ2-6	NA	TGTGCCAGCTCTTTTGGGGCCAACGTCCTGACTTTC	CASSFGANVLTF
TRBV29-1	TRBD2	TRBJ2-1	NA	TGCAGCGTCCTGGGGTTTTTCGCGGGAGTCAATGAGCAGTTCTTC	CSVLGFFAGVNEQFF
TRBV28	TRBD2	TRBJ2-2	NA	TGTGCCAGCAGTAGCCCGGGACTAGCGGGAGGGCCCGGTGGGGAGCTGTTTTTT	CASSSPGLAGGPGGELFF
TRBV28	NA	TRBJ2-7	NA	TGTGCCAGCAGCGCCCGTGAAAAGCAGTACTTC	CASSAREKQYF
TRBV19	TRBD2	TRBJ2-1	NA	TGTGCCAGTAGTATTGGCGGGAGTTACAATGAGCAGTTCTTC	CASSIGGSYNEQFF
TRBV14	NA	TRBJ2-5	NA	TGTGCCAGCAGCTGGAAACAGGGGAGCGGGGAAGAGACCCAGTACTTC	CASSWKQGSGEETQYF
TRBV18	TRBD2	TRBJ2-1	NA	TGTGCCAGCTCGCCGGGACTAGCGGTATCCTCCTACAATGAGCAGTTCTTC	CASSPGLAVSSYNEQFF
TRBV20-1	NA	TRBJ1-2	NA	TGCAGTGCTCCTATGGATGGCTACACCTTC	CSAPMDGYTF
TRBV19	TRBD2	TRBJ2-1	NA	TGTGCCAGTAGCCCCCCCCTAGCGGAGTTCTACAATGAGCAGTTCTTC	CASSPPLAEFYNEQFF
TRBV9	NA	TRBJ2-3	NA	TGTGCCAGCAGCGTCGAAGGGGCTAGAGGCACAGATACGCAGTATTTT	CASSVEGARGTDTQYF
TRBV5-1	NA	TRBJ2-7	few	TGCGCCAGCAGCTTGGTTGGAATCTCCTACGAGCAGTACTTC	CASSLVGISYEQYF
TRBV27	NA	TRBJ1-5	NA	TGTGCCAGCAGTTTAGGGGCATATAGCAATCAGCCCCAGCATTTT	CASSLGAYSNQPQHF